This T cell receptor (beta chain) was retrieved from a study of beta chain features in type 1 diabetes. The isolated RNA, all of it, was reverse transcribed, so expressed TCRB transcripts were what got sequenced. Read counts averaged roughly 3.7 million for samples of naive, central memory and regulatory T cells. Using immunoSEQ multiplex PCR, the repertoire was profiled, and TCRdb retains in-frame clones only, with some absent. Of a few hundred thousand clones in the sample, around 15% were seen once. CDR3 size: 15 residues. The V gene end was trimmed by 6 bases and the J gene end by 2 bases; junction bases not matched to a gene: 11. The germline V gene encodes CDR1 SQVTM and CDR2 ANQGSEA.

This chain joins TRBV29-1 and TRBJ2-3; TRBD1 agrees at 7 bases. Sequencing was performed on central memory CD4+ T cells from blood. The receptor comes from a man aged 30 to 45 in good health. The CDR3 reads CSVAIGQAHTDTQYF. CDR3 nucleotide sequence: TGCAGCGTAGCTATCGGACAGGCCCACACAGATACGCAGTATTTT.